The 12 T cell receptor beta chains reported below all come from one sample, sequenced in a study of a mutant IDH1 vaccine in newly diagnosed glioma. Assay used: immunoSEQ multiplex PCR; TCRdb lists only in-frame clones, some missing. The sample lists some 64,000 clones; approximately 84% were seen once. The time point was: week 11, during vaccination. The vaccine gave 300 ug of a 20-mer mutant IDH1 peptide subcutaneously per dose. Antigen specificity for these receptors is unknown. The specimen was PBMCs, collected from a glioma patient whose treatment included an IDH1 peptide vaccine. These receptor sequences come from a woman aged 45-60 years with glioma.

The V and J genes are TRBV6-1 and TRBJ1-1, with a tentative D call TRBD1 (6 bases). This CDR3 spans 13 amino acids. V was cut by 6 bases and J by 4 bases, with 12 bases left in between. From germline, CDR1 is MNHNS and CDR2 SASEGT. The CDR3 is CASRSGGPTEAFF. The CDR3 nucleotides are TGTGCCAGCAGGTCCGGGGGGCCCACTGAAGCTTTCTTT.

The chain has TRBV21-1 and TRBJ1-1; the table's D gene call, TRBD1, was not cross checked with the DNA. TRBV21-1 is assigned pseudogene status. CDR3 size: 17 residues. The DNA for the CDR3 is TGTGCCAGCAGCAAAAAGGGGGACAGTGGCTTTTGCACTGAAGCTTTCTTT. Translated: CASSKKGDSGFCTEAFF.

The chain couples TRBV14 to TRBJ2-7; D may be TRBD2 (5 bases). Between the trimmed V and J ends, which lost 4 bases and 2 bases, there was a span of 15 bases. The CDR3 spans 15 residues. Per the germline V gene, CDR1 is SGHDN and CDR2 is FVKESK. DNA of the CDR3: TGTGCCAGCAGCCCCCATGGACGGGGTACCTACGAGCAGTACTTC. It encodes CASSPHGRGTYEQYF.

The chain recombines TRBV18 with TRBJ1-1, with 8 bases lining up with TRBD1. V lost 7 bases, J lost 4 bases, and 5 bases stayed unmatched. CDR1 and CDR2 from the germline V gene are KGHSH and LQKENI. The CDR3 covers 13 residues. CDR3 DNA: TGTGCCAGCTTTCGGGACAGGAGCACTGAAGCTTTCTTT. Translation: CASFRDRSTEAFF.

The rearrangement links TRBV11-2 to TRBJ1-5, with D unresolved. V lost 3 bases and J lost 4, with 7 bases in between. Germline V lookup: CDR1 SGHAT, CDR2 FQNNGV. CDR3 length equals 13 residues. The CDR3 loop reads CASSFERNQPQHF. CDR3 in DNA: TGTGCCAGCAGCTTCGAAAGGAATCAGCCCCAGCATTTT. The whole variable domain, remainder taken from reference TRBV11-2 and TRBJ1-5, is EAGVAQSPRYKIIEKRQSVAFWCNPISGHATLYWYQQILGQGPKLLIQFQNNGVVDDSQLPKDRFSAERLKGVDSTLKIQPAKLEDSAVYLCASSFERNQPQHFGDGTRLSIL.

Written as DNA, the CDR3 is TGTGCCAGCAGCCCTACGTCCCTAAACGCCTACGAGCAGTACTTC. Translating it yields CASSPTSLNAYEQYF. The V gene is TRBV5-8, the J gene TRBJ2-7; D is unclear. This CDR3 contains 15 residues. The V end was cut by 4 bases, the J end by 2 bases, with 16 bases between. The V gene's germline CDR1 is SGHTS and CDR2 YDEGEE.

The CDR3 protein is CASSKRTDMNTEAFF. The CDR3 DNA follows: TGTGCCAGCAGTAAGAGGACAGACATGAACACTGAAGCTTTCTTT. The genes are TRBV25-1 and TRBJ1-1; a possible D gene is TRBD1 (6 bases). V lost 5 bases to trimming and J lost 0 bases, with 13 bases between them. Germline V CDR1 and CDR2: MGHDK, SYGVNS. The CDR3 consists of 15 residues.

This clone was found once. The gene calls are TRBV4-3 and TRBJ1-2; D not resolved. Trimming left V 0 bases short and J 4 bases short, with 12 bases between. The germline V gene has CDR1 LGHNA and CDR2 YSLEER. The CDR3 totals 15 residues. In DNA, the CDR3 is TGCGCCAGCAGCCAAGAACCAGCCGGATCCTATGGCTACACCTTC. As protein: CASSQEPAGSYGYTF.

V gene TRBV7-9 combines with J gene TRBJ1-2, with 9 bases fitting TRBD1. The CDR3 is 14 amino acids. In germline, CDR1 is SEHNR, CDR2 FQNEAQ (reference sequence). J gave up 6 bases and V 3 bases, and 5 bases lay outside the gene matches. The CDR3 coding sequence is TGTGCCAGCAGCTTTGGACAGGGGAGGCATGGCTACACCTTC. Encoded protein: CASSFGQGRHGYTF.

This clone was recorded a few times. The rearrangement joins TRBV25-1 to TRBJ1-1; TRBD1 is a possible D gene (5 bases). Germline assignment: CDR1 MGHDK and CDR2 SYGVNS. This CDR3 is built from 13 residues. Trimming shortened V by 8 bases and J by 4 bases, and 14 bases separated the two germline ends. CDR3 DNA sequence: TGTGCCAGCGGGGGAGGGGTTGGCACTGAAGCTTTCTTT. Its protein product is CASGGGVGTEAFF. The whole variable domain, remainder taken from reference TRBV25-1 and TRBJ1-1, is EADIYQTPRYLVIGTGKKITLECSQTMGHDKMYWYQQDPGMELHLIHYSYGVNSTEKGDLSSESTVSRIRTEHFPLTLESARPSHTSQYLCASGGGVGTEAFFGQGTRLTVV.

This sequence joins TRBV27 and TRBJ1-4, with TRBD1 matching over 10 bases. This CDR3 has 14 amino acids. V trimming: 5 bases; J trimming: 6 bases; junction bases outside the gene matches: 3. Germline assignment: CDR1 MNHEY and CDR2 SMNVEV (reference sequence). CDR3 in amino acids: CASSPTGGHEKLFF. CDR3 DNA sequence: TGTGCCAGCAGTCCGACAGGGGGCCATGAAAAACTGTTTTTT. Together with reference TRBV27 and TRBJ1-4, the CDR3 gives the full variable domain: EAQVTQNPRYLITVTGKKLTVTCSQNMNHEYMSWYRQDPGLGLRQIYYSMNVEVTDKGDVPEGYKVSRKEKRNFPLILESPSPNQTSLYFCASSPTGGHEKLFFGSGTQLSVL.

The V and J genes are TRBV5-1 and TRBJ2-7, with D unclear. Looked up from germline, CDR1 is SGHRS and CDR2 is YFSETQ. The length of the CDR3 is 12 residues. The V end lost 4 bases, the J end lost 1 base, and 6 bases lay between the germline ends. This chain's CDR3 is CASSPDSYEQYF. The CDR3 DNA is TGCGCCAGCAGCCCCGATTCCTACGAGCAGTACTTC.